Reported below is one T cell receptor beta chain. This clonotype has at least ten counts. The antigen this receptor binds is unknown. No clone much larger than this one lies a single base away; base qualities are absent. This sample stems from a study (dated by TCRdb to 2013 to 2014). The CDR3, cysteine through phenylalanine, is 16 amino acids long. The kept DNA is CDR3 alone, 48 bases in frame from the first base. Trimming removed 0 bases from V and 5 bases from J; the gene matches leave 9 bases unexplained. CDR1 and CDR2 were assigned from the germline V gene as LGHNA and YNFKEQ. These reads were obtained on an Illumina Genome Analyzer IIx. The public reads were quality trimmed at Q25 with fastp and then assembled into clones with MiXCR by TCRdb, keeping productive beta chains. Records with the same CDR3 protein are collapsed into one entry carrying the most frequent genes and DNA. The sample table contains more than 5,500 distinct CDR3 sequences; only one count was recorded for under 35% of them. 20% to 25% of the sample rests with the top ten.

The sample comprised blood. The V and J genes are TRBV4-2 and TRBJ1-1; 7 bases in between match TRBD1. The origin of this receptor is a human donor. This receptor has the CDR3 CASSQDQGGATTEAFF. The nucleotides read TGTGCCAGCAGCCAAGATCAAGGGGGCGCAACGACTGAAGCTTTCTTT.